This T cell receptor (beta chain) emerged from a study of patients and donors after allogeneic stem cell transplantation. The trim removed 4 bases at V and 7 bases at J, leaving 16 bases unmatched. This CDR3 spans 16 amino acids. Germline V gives CDR1 SGHRS, CDR2 YFSETQ. MiXCR, run by TCRdb on the RT-PCR reads, gives a single entry per CDR3 protein. This sample yields more than 850,000 distinct CDR3 sequences, of which roughly 18% are seen a single time; around 6% belongs to the top ten. This clonotype originated in a human donor who was either an allogeneic HSCT recipient or a stem cell or donor lymphocyte infusion donor (not recorded which). It is not recorded whose cells these are; they may come from a transplant donor. J is TRBJ2-7 and V is TRBV5-1; 8 bases align to TRBD2. Sequencing was performed on blood, either unsorted or a sorted T cell fraction (not recorded which). The CDR3, as DNA: TGCGCCAGCAGCCCGGGAGCCAGCGGGAGTATGGGAGAGCAGTACTTC. This translates into CASSPGASGSMGEQYF.